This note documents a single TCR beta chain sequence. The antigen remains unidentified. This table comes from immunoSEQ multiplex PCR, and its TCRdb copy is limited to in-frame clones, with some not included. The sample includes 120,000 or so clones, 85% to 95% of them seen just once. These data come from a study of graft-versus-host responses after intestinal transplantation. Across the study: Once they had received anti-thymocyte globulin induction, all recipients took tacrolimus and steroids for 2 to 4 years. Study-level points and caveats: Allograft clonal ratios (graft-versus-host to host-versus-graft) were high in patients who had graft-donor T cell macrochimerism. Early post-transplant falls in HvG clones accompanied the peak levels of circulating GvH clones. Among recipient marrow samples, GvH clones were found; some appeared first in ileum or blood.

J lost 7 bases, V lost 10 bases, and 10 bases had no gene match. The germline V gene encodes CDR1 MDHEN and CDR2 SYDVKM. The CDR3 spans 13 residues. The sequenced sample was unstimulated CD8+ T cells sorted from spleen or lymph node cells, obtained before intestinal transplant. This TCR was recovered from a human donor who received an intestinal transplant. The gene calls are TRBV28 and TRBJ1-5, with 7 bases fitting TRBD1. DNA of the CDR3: TGTGCCATCCAGGGGGGGTTAGGACAGCCCCAGCATTTT. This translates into CAIQGGLGQPQHF.